These 6 T cell receptor beta chains were all obtained from the same sample, sequenced in a study of molecular identifiers for immune sequencing clone quantification. TCRdb called the PCR reads again in MiXCR, with one record for every CDR3 protein. The sample includes some 100,000 distinct CDR3 sequences, over 15% seen only once; the top ten take roughly 0.89%. Specimen: naive CD8+ T cells from blood, with Jurkat cell RNA spiked in. Described subset: FACS-sorted CD8+CD4-CCR7+CD45RA+ naive T cells. The receptor source for this set is a human donor in good health. Some libraries in this study had Jurkat cell RNA spiked in.

As for this clonotype: Just one base apart from a much larger clone, this may be a read error. The chain carries TRBV27 and TRBJ2-7, with 7 nucleotides matching TRBD2. Germline V CDR1 and CDR2: MNHEY, SMNVEV (reference sequence). CDR3 length equals 15 residues. For the CDR3, the DNA is TGTGCCGGCAGGGAAGCGGGGCTAAGCTCCTACGAGCAGTACTTC. It encodes CAGREAGLSSYEQYF.

This clonotype was counted many times. This sequence joins TRBV6-5 and TRBJ1-1; D unresolved. The CDR3 has 13 residues. V was trimmed by 6 bases and J by 3 bases, leaving 11 bases between them. Germline lookup yields CDR1 MNHEY and CDR2 SVGAGI. CDR3 residues: CASRDLSDTEAFF. DNA of the CDR3: TGTGCCAGCAGGGATCTTTCGGACACTGAAGCTTTCTTT.

The CDR3 DNA is TGTGCCAGCAGCCAAGATCGGGGCCTCTGGGGAACTGAAGCTTTCTTT. Residues: CASSQDRGLWGTEAFF. The rearrangement joins TRBV4-2 to TRBJ1-1; D may be TRBD1 (5 bases). Trimming shortened V by 0 bases and J by 5 bases, and 16 bases separated the two germline ends. The CDR3 extends over 16 amino acids. Per germline, CDR1 LGHNA and CDR2 YNFKEQ.

This clonotype was seen repeatedly, ten times or more. V gene TRBV12-3 or TRBV12-4 combines with J gene TRBJ2-1, with no clear D. The ends were cut back, 5 bases at V and 7 bases at J, with 18 bases in the middle. The CDR3 is 15 residues long. The CDR3 coding sequence is TGTGCCAGCAGTAAACCCGGTGTCTACACGAATGAGCAGTTCTTC. Residues: CASSKPGVYTNEQFF.

This clonotype has at least ten counts. The chain combines TRBV27 with TRBJ2-3; possibly TRBD1 or TRBD2 for D (5 bases each). Trimming left V 3 bases short and J 4 bases short, with 11 bases between. CDR3 size: 14 residues. Germline assignment: CDR1 MNHEY and CDR2 SMNVEV (reference sequence). For the CDR3, the DNA is TGTGCCAGCAGTTTTGAGGGACGGGCAGATACGCAGTATTTT. This encodes CASSFEGRADTQYF.

This clonotype showed up many times. This chain joins TRBV20-1 and TRBJ2-7; D possibly corresponds to TRBD2 (6 bases). Per the germline V gene, CDR1 is DFQATT and CDR2 is SNEGSKA (reference sequence). The CDR3 is 16 amino acids. V lost 5 bases to trimming and J lost 4 bases, with 24 bases between them. The CDR3 DNA reads TGCAGTGCTCCCCAGCCCCAGCGGGCCAAAGCGTACGAGCAGTACTTC. It is translated as CSAPQPQRAKAYEQYF.